This T cell receptor beta chain was sequenced during a study of blood T cell repertoires in COVID-19. The wider study: There were acute and convalescent COVID-19 samples, and they came from the United States, Italy and Spain. Sources were T cells, B-cell-depleted T cells, or PBMCs; the material itself was cDNA or gDNA.

The CDR3 length is 13 residues. V was trimmed by 0 bases and J by 3 bases, leaving 6 bases between them. Germline V gene sequence: CDR1 KGHSH, CDR2 LQKENI. Seattle enrolled patients during active infection and tracked them longitudinally. Methods used by the authors: Amplification with reference gene primers provided the estimates of nucleated cell counts. The table came from immunoSEQ multiplex PCR; TCRdb's copy has only in-frame clones and leaves some out. The D gene and trimming were derived from the DNA, and the V and J assignments and clone size from that table. The repertoire consists of around 150,000 clones, with over 80% occurring once and the leading ten covering approximately 4.9%.

The specimen sequenced was peripheral blood. The chain is built from TRBV18 and TRBJ2-7, with D hard to call. The clonotype comes from a man aged 30-40 years with COVID-19, enrolled during active disease. Written as DNA, the CDR3 is TGTGCCAGCTCACCACCGGCCGTCTACGAGCAGTACTTC. This translates into CASSPPAVYEQYF.